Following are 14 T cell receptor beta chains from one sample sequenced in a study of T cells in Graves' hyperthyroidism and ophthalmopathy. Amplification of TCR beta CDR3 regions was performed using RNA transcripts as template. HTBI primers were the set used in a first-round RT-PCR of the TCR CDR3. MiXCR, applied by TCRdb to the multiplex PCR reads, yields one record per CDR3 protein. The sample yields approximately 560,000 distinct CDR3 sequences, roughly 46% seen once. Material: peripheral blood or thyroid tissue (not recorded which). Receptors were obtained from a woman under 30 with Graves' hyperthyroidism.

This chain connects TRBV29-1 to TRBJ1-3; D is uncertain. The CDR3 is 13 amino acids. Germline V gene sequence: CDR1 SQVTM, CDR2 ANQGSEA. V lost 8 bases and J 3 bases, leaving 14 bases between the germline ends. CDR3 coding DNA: TGCAGCTTAGCCCTAGGGAGTGGAAACACCATATATTTT. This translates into CSLALGSGNTIYF.

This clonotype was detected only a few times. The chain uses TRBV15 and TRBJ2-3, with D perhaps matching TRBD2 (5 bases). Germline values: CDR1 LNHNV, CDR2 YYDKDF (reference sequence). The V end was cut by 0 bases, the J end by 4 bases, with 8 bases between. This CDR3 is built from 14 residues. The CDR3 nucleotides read TGTGCCACCAGCAGAGACCGGGGATCAGATACGCAGTATTTT. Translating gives CATSRDRGSDTQYF.

The CDR3 coding sequence is TGTGCCAGCTCGCGATGGACTAGCGGAAACACCGGGGAGCTGTTTTTT. Translation gives CASSRWTSGNTGELFF. The chain recombines TRBV7-2 with TRBJ2-2, with 10 positions matching TRBD2. This CDR3 is built from 16 residues. Losses at the gene ends were 8 bases for V and 2 bases for J; bases not matched to a gene: 8. The germline V gene encodes CDR1 SGHTA and CDR2 FQGNSA.

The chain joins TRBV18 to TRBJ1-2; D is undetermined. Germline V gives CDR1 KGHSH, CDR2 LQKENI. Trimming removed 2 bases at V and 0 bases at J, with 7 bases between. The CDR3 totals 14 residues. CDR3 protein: CASSPAESNYGYTF. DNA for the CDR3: TGTGCCAGCTCACCAGCAGAGTCTAACTATGGCTACACCTTC.

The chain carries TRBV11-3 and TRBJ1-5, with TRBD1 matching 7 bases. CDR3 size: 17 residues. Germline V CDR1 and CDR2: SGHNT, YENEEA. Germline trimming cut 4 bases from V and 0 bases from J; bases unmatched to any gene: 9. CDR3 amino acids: CASSSGQTDYSNQPQHF. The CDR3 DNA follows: TGTGCCAGCAGCTCGGGACAGACTGACTATAGCAATCAGCCCCAGCATTTT.

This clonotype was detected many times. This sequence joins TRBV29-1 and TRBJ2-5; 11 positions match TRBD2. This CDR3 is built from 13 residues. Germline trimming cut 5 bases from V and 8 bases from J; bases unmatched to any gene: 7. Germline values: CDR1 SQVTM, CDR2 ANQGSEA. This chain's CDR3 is CSVRGLAGGTQYF. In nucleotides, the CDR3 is TGCAGCGTTCGCGGACTAGCGGGTGGCACCCAGTACTTC.

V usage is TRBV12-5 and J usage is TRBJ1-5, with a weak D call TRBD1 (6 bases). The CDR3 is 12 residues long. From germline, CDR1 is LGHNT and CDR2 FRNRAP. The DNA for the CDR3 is TGTGCATCGGGGGCTGGGAATCAGCCCCAGCATTTT. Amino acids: CASGAGNQPQHF.

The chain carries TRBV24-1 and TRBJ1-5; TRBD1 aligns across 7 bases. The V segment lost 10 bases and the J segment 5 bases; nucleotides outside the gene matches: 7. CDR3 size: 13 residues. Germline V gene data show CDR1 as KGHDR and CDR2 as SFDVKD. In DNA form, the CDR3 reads TGTGCCACAGGGGACAGAACCGATCAGCCCCAGCATTTT. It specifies CATGDRTDQPQHF.

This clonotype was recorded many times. CDR3: CAISTGTTSYEQYF. The DNA for the CDR3 is TGTGCCATCTCGACCGGGACAACATCCTACGAGCAGTACTTC. The chain recombines TRBV10-3 with TRBJ2-7; possible D gene TRBD1, 6 bases. This CDR3 has 14 residues. Germline V gene data show CDR1 as ENHRY and CDR2 as SYGVKD. Deletions cut 8 bases from V and 1 base from J, with 15 bases between.

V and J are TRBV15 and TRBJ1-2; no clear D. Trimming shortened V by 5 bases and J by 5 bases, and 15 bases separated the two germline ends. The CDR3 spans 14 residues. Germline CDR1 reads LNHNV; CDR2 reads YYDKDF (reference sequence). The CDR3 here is CATSDRVFGYGYTF. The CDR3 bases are TGTGCCACCAGCGACCGGGTCTTCGGTTATGGCTACACCTTC.

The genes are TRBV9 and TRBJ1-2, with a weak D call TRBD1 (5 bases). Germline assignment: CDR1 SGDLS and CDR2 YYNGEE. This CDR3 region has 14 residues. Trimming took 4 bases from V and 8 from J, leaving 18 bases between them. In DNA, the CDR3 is TGTGCCAGCAGCTTAACTCGGGGCCCGGGGGGCTACACCTTC. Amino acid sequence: CASSLTRGPGGYTF.

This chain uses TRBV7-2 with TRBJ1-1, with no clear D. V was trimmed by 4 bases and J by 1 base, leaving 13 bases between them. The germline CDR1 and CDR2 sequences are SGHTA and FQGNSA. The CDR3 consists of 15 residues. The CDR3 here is CASSYKTFGNTEAFF. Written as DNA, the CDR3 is TGTGCCAGCAGCTACAAAACCTTCGGGAACACTGAAGCTTTCTTT.

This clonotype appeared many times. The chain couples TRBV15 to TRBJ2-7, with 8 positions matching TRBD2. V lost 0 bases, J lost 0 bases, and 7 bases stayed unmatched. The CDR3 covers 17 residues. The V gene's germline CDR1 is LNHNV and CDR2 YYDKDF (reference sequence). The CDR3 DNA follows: TGTGCCACCAGCAGAGAAGGTGGGAGCGGGAGCTCCTACGAGCAGTACTTC. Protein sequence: CATSREGGSGSSYEQYF.

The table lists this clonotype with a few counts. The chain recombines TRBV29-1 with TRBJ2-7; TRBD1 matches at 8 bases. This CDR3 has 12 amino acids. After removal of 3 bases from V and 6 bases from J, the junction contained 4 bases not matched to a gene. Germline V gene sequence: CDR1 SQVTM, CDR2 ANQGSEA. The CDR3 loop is CSVEGTGGEQYF. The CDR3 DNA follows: TGCAGCGTTGAGGGGACAGGTGGCGAGCAGTACTTC.